A selection of T cell receptor beta chains follows, all from one sample in a study of blood T cell repertoires in COVID-19. Clones were read by immunoSEQ multiplex PCR, and TCRdb kept only the in-frame ones, dropping some. The sample lists about 140,000 clones, approximately 88% occurring once. The material sequenced was peripheral blood. All receptors come from a woman between 50 and 59 years old with acute or convalescent COVID-19. CDR3s include the opening cysteine and the closing phenylalanine or tryptophan. A D gene is named only where the DNA matches it firmly. Clone size is given for some rows only: seen once, a few or many times, or a class if the clone is expanded.

V gene,J gene,D gene,clone size,CDR3 DNA,CDR3 protein
TRBV30,TRBJ2-5,.,.,TGTGCCTGGACCCTACGGGGAACCCAGTACTTC,CAWTLRGTQYF
TRBV7-2,TRBJ2-5,.,.,TGTGCCAGCAGCTTCTACAGGGCCCAAGAGACCCAGTACTTC,CASSFYRAQETQYF
TRBV5-1,TRBJ2-2,.,.,TGCGCCAGCAGCTTTAGTCAGGGGCTCACCGGGGAGCTGTTTTTT,CASSFSQGLTGELFF
TRBV5-1,TRBJ1-1,.,.,TGCGCCAGCAGCTTTTTAACTGAAGCTTTCTTT,CASSFLTEAFF
TRBV12-5,TRBJ2-1,.,.,TGTGCTAGTGGTTCCAGGGAGGCCAATGAGCAGTTCTTC,CASGSREANEQFF
TRBV3-1/TRBV3-2,TRBJ2-7,TRBD2,.,TGTGCCAGCAGCCTTTATTCGATGGCGCCCGGGACTAGCGGAGCCCAGTACTTC,CASSLYSMAPGTSGAQYF
TRBV11-2,TRBJ1-2,.,.,TGTGCCAGCAGCTTAGATCTGGCCCAGGGTGGCTACACCTTC,CASSLDLAQGGYTF
TRBV5-1,TRBJ2-1,TRBD2,once,TGCGCCAGCAGCCCACCGGTAGGAGGGACTAGCGGGGGAGGGTACAATGAGCAGTTCTTC,CASSPPVGGTSGGGYNEQFF
TRBV19,TRBJ1-1,.,.,TGTGCCAGTAGTATGGGGGCCGGGAACACTGAAGCTTTCTTT,CASSMGAGNTEAFF
TRBV10-3,TRBJ1-4,TRBD1,.,TGTGCCCCCCGGGACAGGGGCGAGATTACTGAAAAACTGTTTTTT,CAPRDRGEITEKLFF
TRBV7-9,TRBJ2-2,.,.,TGTGCCAGCAGCTCGAGAGACACCGGGGAGCTGTTTTTT,CASSSRDTGELFF
TRBV29-1,TRBJ1-1,.,.,TGCAGCGTTTTAGGACTCGTCATCGCTGAAGCTTTCTTT,CSVLGLVIAEAFF
TRBV9,TRBJ2-7,.,.,TGTGCCAGCAGCTTGGGAGGACAGGCAAACGAGCAGTACTTC,CASSLGGQANEQYF
TRBV11-2,TRBJ2-1,TRBD2,.,TGTGCCAGCAGCTTAGTGGAACTAGCGGGAGTGAATGAGCAGTTCTTC,CASSLVELAGVNEQFF
TRBV27,TRBJ1-1,.,.,TGTGCCAGCAGCCAAGGGGTTAACACTGAAGCTTTCTTT,CASSQGVNTEAFF
TRBV5-6,TRBJ2-2,.,.,TGTGCCAGCAGCTTGGCCGAGGAGGGAGGCACCGGGGAGCTGTTTTTT,CASSLAEEGGTGELFF
TRBV7-2,TRBJ1-2,.,.,TGTGCCAGCAGCTTAGCGAGGGCGCCAAACTATGGCTACACCTTC,CASSLARAPNYGYTF
TRBV5-1,TRBJ2-5,TRBD1,.,TGCGCCAGCAGGACAGGGGATGAATCAGGGACCCAGTACTTC,CASRTGDESGTQYF
TRBV15,TRBJ1-1,.,.,TGTGCCACCAGCAGAGACGGAGGGCCATATAGGGCTTTCTTT,CATSRDGGPYRAFF
TRBV3-1/TRBV3-2,TRBJ2-1,.,.,TGTGCCAGCAGCCAAAAAATGGGAGCGGATTGGGATGAGCAGTTCTTC,CASSQKMGADWDEQFF
TRBV27,TRBJ2-7,TRBD1,.,TGTGCCAGCAGTGTGGACAGGGCAGCCTACGAGCAGTACTTC,CASSVDRAAYEQYF
TRBV27,TRBJ2-1,.,.,TGTGCCAGCAGTTCTCCGACTCGAATAACCTACAATGAGCAGTTCTTC,CASSSPTRITYNEQFF
TRBV5-6,TRBJ2-2,TRBD1,.,TGTGCCAGCAGCCTAAGCAGGACAGGGTGGACCGGGGAGCTGTTTTTT,CASSLSRTGWTGELFF
TRBV29-1,TRBJ1-6,.,.,TGCAGCGTTAAGGACAGCTATAATTCACCCCTCCACTTT,CSVKDSYNSPLHF
TRBV15,TRBJ1-5,TRBD1,.,TGTGCCACCACACTCTTGACAGGGACTTATAGCAATCAGCCCCAGCATTTT,CATTLLTGTYSNQPQHF
TRBV7-8,TRBJ1-2,TRBD1,.,TGTGCCAGCAGCTTAACGGGACAGACGATAGATGGCTACACCTTC,CASSLTGQTIDGYTF
TRBV5-4,TRBJ1-5,TRBD1,.,TGTGCCAGCAGCAAAGGGACAGGGGGCAATCAGCCCCAGCATTTT,CASSKGTGGNQPQHF
TRBV7-9,TRBJ1-1,.,.,TGTGCCAGCAGCCCCGTGGGACACGGTGAAGCTTTCTTT,CASSPVGHGEAFF
TRBV4-2,TRBJ2-4,TRBD1,.,TGTGCCAGCAGCCCTGGACAGGGGGCAAGAAACATTCAGTACTTC,CASSPGQGARNIQYF
TRBV7-9,TRBJ2-3,TRBD2,.,TGTGCCAGCAGCTTCGGGCTAGCGGGAGGTACAGATACGCAGTATTTT,CASSFGLAGGTDTQYF
TRBV30,TRBJ1-4,.,.,TGTGCCTGGAGTACGGGTGATGAAAAACTGTTTTTT,CAWSTGDEKLFF
TRBV30,TRBJ1-2,TRBD1,.,TGTGCCTGGTGGACAGGGGGCGAAGGCTACACCTTC,CAWWTGGEGYTF
TRBV7-8,TRBJ2-1,.,.,TGTGCCAGCAGCCCCGAGGGAGTTGGTAGTGAGCAGTTCTTC,CASSPEGVGSEQFF
TRBV24-1,TRBJ1-1,.,once,TGTGCCACCTGGGAGACTGAAGCTTTCTTT,CATWETEAFF
TRBV7-6,TRBJ2-5,TRBD1,.,TGTGCCAGCAGCTTGGGACAGGGGGAGACCCAGTACTTC,CASSLGQGETQYF
TRBV7-9,TRBJ1-2,.,.,TGTGCCAGCAGCCCTCGGACAACGGATGGCTACACCTTC,CASSPRTTDGYTF
TRBV3-1/TRBV3-2,TRBJ2-7,.,.,TGTGCCAGCAGCCAAGTTCGGGGGGCCGCCTACGAGCAGTACTTC,CASSQVRGAAYEQYF
TRBV10-3,TRBJ2-3,.,.,TGTGCCATCAGTGAAATAGCGGCTGATAGCACAGATACGCAGTATTTT,CAISEIAADSTDTQYF
TRBV27,TRBJ2-7,TRBD1,.,TGTGCCAGCAGAGACCACACGGGACAGGGAGTTTACGAGCAGTACTTC,CASRDHTGQGVYEQYF
TRBV4-1,TRBJ1-4,TRBD1,.,TGCGCCAGCAGCCATGACGGGACAGCATTAAATGAAAAACTGTTTTTT,CASSHDGTALNEKLFF
TRBV28,TRBJ2-1,TRBD2,.,TGTGCCAGCAGACTAGCGGGGGGTCCAAGTCATGAGCAGTTCTTC,CASRLAGGPSHEQFF
TRBV7-9,TRBJ2-4,.,once,TGTGCCAGCAGCCCACAGGGCAGAGAAAACATTCAGTACTTC,CASSPQGRENIQYF
TRBV6-5,TRBJ1-4,.,.,TGTGCCAGCAAGCCAACGGGTAGAAATGAAAAACTGTTTTTT,CASKPTGRNEKLFF
TRBV2,TRBJ1-2,TRBD1,.,TGTGCCAGCAGTGGTCAAGGGACAGGGAATTATGGCTACACCTTC,CASSGQGTGNYGYTF
TRBV2,TRBJ1-5,.,.,TGTGCCAGCAGCCTAGAAGGGGAAGGCAATCAGCCCCAGCATTTT,CASSLEGEGNQPQHF
TRBV24-1,TRBJ1-5,TRBD1,.,TGTGCCACCAACAGGGGACCTGATCAGCCCCAGCATTTT,CATNRGPDQPQHF
TRBV19,TRBJ2-1,TRBD2,.,TGTGCCAGTAGTATAGACGGGAGGGCCGGCAATGAGCAGTTCTTC,CASSIDGRAGNEQFF
TRBV5-1,TRBJ1-5,.,.,TGCGCCAGCAGCGTGGGAGAGGGAGGGAACAATCAGCCCCAGCATTTT,CASSVGEGGNNQPQHF
TRBV2,TRBJ1-3,TRBD1,.,TGTGCCAGCAAGCAGGGGGCCGGTGGAAACACCATATATTTT,CASKQGAGGNTIYF
TRBV7-9,TRBJ2-7,.,.,TGTGCCAGCAGCTCACTGGAGTCATACGAGCAGTACTTC,CASSSLESYEQYF
TRBV27,TRBJ1-1,TRBD1,.,TGTGCCAGCAGTTTAAGGGGACAGGCGCTAACTGAAGCTTTCTTT,CASSLRGQALTEAFF
TRBV14,TRBJ1-1,.,.,TGTGCCAGCAGCCAAGGAGGGGGGGTCACTGAAGCTTTCTTT,CASSQGGGVTEAFF
TRBV6-1,TRBJ1-2,.,few,TGTGCCAGCAGTGAAGACGGGTTCCGAGGCTACACCTTC,CASSEDGFRGYTF
TRBV19,TRBJ2-2,TRBD1,few,TGTGCCAGTAGTGGGACAGGGGGGAGCACCGGGGAGCTGTTTTTT,CASSGTGGSTGELFF
TRBV10-3,TRBJ1-2,TRBD1,.,TGTGCCATCAACGGACAGGCGGGCTATGGCTACACCTTC,CAINGQAGYGYTF
TRBV7-7,TRBJ1-4,TRBD1,.,TGTGCTAGCAGCCCGGGACAGGCAACTAATGAAAAACTGTTTTTT,CASSPGQATNEKLFF
TRBV25-1,TRBJ1-6,.,.,TGTGCCAGCAGTGAGCTCGCAATAGACTATAATTCACCCCTCCACTTT,CASSELAIDYNSPLHF
TRBV2,TRBJ1-4,.,once,TGTGCCAGCAGTGACATCTTGGGCGCGACAGTTAATGAAAAACTGTTTTTT,CASSDILGATVNEKLFF